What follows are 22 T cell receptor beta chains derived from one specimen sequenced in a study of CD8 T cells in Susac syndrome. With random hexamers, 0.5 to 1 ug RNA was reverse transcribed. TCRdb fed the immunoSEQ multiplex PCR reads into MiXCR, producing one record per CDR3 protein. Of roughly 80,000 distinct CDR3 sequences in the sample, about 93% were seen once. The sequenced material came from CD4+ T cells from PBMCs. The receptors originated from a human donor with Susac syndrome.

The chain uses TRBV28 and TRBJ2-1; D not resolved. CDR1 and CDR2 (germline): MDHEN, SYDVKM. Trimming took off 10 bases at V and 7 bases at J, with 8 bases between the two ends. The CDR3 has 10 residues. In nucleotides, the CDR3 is TGTGCCACCGGTCTGAATGAGCAGTTCTTC. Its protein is CATGLNEQFF.

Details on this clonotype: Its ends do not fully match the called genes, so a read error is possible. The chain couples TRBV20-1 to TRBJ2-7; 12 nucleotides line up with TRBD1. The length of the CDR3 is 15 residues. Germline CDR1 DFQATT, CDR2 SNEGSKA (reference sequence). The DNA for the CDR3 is TGTAGGGCCCACGGTCCCGGGACAGGGGGCGGCGAGCAGTACTTC. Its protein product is CRAHGPGTGGGEQYF.

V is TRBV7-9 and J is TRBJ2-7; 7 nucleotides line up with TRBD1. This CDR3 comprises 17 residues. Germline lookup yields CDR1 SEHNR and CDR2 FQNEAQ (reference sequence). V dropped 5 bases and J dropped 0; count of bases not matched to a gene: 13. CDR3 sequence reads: CASSLGQPSLLSYEQYF. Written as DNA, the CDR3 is TGTGCCAGCAGCCTGGGACAGCCTTCTCTTCTCTCCTACGAGCAGTACTTC.

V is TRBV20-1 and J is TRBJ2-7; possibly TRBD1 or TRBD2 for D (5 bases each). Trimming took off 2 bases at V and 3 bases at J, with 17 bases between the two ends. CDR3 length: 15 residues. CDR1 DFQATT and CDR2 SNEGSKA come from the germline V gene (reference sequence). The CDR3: CSARPSSGASYEQYF. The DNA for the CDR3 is TGCAGTGCTAGACCCTCCTCCGGGGCCAGCTACGAGCAGTACTTC.

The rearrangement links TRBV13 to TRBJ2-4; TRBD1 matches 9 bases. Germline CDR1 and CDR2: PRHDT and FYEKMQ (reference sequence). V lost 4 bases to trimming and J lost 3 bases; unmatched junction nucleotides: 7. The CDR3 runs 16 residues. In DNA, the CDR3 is TGTGCCAGCAGCTACCCGACGACAGGGGGCAAAAACATTCAGTACTTC. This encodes CASSYPTTGGKNIQYF.

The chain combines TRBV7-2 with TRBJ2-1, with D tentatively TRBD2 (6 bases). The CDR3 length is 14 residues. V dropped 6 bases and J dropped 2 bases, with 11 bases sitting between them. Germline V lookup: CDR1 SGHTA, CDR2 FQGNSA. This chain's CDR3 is CASRLGGTYNEQFF. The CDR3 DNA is TGTGCCAGCAGACTAGGCGGGACCTACAATGAGCAGTTCTTC.

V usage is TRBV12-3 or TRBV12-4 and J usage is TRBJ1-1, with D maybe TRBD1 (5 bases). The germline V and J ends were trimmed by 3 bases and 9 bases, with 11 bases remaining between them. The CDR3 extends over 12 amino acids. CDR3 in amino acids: CASSLLGRKAFF. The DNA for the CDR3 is TGTGCCAGCAGTTTGTTGGGGCGAAAAGCTTTCTTT.

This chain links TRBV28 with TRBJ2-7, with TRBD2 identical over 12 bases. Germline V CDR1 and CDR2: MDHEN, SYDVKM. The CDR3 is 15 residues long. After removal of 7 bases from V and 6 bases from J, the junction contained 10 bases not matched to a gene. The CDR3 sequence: CASIRGLAGTGEQYF. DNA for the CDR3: TGTGCCAGCATCCGAGGACTAGCGGGGACGGGCGAGCAGTACTTC.

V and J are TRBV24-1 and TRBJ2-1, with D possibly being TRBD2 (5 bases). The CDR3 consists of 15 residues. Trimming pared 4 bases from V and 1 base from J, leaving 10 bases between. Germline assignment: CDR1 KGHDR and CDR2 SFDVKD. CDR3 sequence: CATSDSWESYNEQFF. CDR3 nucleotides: TGTGCCACCAGTGACTCTTGGGAGTCCTACAATGAGCAGTTCTTC.

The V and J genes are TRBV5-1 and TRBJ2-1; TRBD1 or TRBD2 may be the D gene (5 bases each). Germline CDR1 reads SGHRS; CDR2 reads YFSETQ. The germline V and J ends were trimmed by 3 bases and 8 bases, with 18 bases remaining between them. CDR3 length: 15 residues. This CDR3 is CASSYPLGDDDEQFF. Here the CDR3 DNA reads TGCGCCAGCAGCTACCCCCTAGGGGACGATGATGAGCAGTTCTTC.

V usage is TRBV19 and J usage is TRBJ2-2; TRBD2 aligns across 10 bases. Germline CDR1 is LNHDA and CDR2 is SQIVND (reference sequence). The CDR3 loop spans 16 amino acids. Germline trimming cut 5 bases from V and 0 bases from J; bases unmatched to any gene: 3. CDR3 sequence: CASSPAGGPNTGELFF. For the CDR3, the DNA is TGTGCCAGTAGTCCAGCGGGGGGGCCGAACACCGGGGAGCTGTTTTTT.

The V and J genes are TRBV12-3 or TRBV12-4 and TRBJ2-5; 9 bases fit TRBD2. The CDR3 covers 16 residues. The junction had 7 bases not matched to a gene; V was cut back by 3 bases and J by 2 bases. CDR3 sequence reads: CASSFGVAGEQETQYF. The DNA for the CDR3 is TGTGCCAGCAGTTTTGGGGTAGCGGGGGAACAAGAGACCCAGTACTTC.

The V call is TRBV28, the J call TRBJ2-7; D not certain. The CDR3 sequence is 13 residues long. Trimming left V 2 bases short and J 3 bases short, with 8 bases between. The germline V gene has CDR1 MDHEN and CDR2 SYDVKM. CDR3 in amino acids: CASSLKPHYEQYF. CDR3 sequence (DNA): TGTGCCAGCAGTTTAAAGCCCCACTACGAGCAGTACTTC. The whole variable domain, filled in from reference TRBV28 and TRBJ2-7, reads DVKVTQSSRYLVKRTGEKVFLECVQDMDHENMFWYRQDPGLGLRLIYFSYDVKMKEKGDIPEGYSVSREKKERFSLILESASTNQTSMYLCASSLKPHYEQYFGPGTRLTVT.

CDR3 nucleotide sequence: TGTGCCAGCAGTGCTTGGACTAGCGGGAGATACGAGCAGTACTTC. It yields the protein CASSAWTSGRYEQYF. The chain uses TRBV2 and TRBJ2-7, with TRBD2 matching over 13 bases. The V and J ends lost 4 bases and 4 bases, in that order; junction bases with no gene match: 4. The CDR3 totals 15 residues. CDR1 and CDR2 (germline): SNHLY, FYNNEI.

The CDR3 DNA reads TGTGCCAGCTCGGCAGTAGCGGGGGTTGAGACCCAGTACTTC. This sequence encodes CASSAVAGVETQYF. V gene TRBV11-2 combines with J gene TRBJ2-5, with TRBD2 identical over 9 bases. With 8 bases clipped from V and 5 bases from J, the junction kept 9 bases outside the gene matches. Per the germline V gene, CDR1 is SGHAT and CDR2 is FQNNGV. This CDR3 spans 14 amino acids.

The CDR3 loop is CASSLGLAFNEQFF. The DNA for the CDR3 is TGTGCCAGCAGCTTAGGACTAGCATTCAATGAGCAGTTCTTC. The chain links TRBV7-6 to TRBJ2-1, with 7 bases that match TRBD2. The CDR3 is 14 residues long. Trimming at V came to 1 base and at J to 6 bases, leaving 3 bases not matched to a gene. The germline V gene encodes CDR1 SGHVS and CDR2 FNYEAQ.

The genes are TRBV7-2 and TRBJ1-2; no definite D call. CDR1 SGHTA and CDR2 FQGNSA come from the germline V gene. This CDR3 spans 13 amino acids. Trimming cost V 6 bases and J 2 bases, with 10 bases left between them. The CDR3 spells CASRLDGNYGYTF. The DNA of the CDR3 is TGTGCCAGCAGGTTGGACGGGAACTATGGCTACACCTTC.

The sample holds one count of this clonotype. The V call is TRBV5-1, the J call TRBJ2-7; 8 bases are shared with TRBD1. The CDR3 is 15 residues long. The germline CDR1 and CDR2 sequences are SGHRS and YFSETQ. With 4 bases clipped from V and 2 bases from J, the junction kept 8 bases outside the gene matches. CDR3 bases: TGCGCCAGCAGCACCGGACAGGGTGGGGCCTACGAGCAGTACTTC. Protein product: CASSTGQGGAYEQYF.

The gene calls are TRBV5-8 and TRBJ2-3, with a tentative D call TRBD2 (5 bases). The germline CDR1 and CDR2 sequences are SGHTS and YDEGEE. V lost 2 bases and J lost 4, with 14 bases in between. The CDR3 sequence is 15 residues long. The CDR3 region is CASSFDYLGADTQYF. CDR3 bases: TGTGCCAGCAGCTTCGACTATCTCGGGGCAGATACGCAGTATTTT.

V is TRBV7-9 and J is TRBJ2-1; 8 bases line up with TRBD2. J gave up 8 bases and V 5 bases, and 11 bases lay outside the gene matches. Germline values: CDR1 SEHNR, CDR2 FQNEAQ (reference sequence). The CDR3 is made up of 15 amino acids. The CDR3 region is CASSKTGGAADEQFF. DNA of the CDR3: TGTGCCAGCAGCAAAACCGGGGGGGCGGCCGATGAGCAGTTCTTC.

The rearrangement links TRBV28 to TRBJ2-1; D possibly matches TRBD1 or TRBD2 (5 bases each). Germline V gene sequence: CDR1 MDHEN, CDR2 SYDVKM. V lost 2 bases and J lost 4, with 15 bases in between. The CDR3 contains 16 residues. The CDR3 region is CASSLGTGTAYNEQFF. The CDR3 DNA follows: TGTGCCAGCAGTTTAGGAACCGGGACGGCGTACAATGAGCAGTTCTTC.

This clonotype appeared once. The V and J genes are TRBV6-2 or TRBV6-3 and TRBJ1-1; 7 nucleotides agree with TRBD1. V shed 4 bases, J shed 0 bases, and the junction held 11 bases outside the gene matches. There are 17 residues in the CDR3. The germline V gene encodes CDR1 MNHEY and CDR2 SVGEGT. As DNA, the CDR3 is TGTGCCAGCAGTTCCAACCTCAAACAGGGGATGAACACTGAAGCTTTCTTT. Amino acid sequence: CASSSNLKQGMNTEAFF.